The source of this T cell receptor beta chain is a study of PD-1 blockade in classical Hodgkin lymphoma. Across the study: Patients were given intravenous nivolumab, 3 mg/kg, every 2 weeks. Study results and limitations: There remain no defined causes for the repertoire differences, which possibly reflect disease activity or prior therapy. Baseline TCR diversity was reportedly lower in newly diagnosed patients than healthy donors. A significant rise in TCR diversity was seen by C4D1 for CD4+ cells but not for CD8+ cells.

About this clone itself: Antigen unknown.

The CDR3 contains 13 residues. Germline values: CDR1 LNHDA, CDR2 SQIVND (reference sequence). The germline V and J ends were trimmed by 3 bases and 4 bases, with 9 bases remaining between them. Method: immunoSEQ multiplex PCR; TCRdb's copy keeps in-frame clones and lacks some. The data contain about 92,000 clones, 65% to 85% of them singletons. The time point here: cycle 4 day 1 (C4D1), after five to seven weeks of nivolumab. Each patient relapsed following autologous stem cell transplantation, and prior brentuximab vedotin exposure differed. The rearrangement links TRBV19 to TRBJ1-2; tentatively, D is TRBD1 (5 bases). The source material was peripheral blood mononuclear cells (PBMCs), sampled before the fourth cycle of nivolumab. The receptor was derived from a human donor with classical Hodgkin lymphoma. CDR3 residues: CASSMGPIYGYTF. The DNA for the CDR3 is TGTGCCAGTAGTATGGGGCCTATCTATGGCTACACCTTC.